Following are 7 T cell receptor beta chains from one sample sequenced in a study of T-cell reconstitution after alpha-beta-depleted transplantation in children. Preparation of the TCRbeta library involved a method that used unique molecular identifiers. TCRdb itself ran the PCR reads through MiXCR, one entry per CDR3 protein. The sample records under 850,000 distinct CDR3 sequences, less than 15% being singletons. The sequences come from PBMCs, collected before TCRalphabeta/CD19-depleted stem cell transplant. Receptors were obtained from a girl aged 2 to 9 with congenital amegakaryocytic thrombocytopenia, due to receive a stem cell transplant.

This clonotype has at least ten counts. The V gene is TRBV10-3, the J gene TRBJ1-5; D not certain. Trimming left V 2 bases short and J 5 bases short, with 13 bases between. The CDR3 spans 15 residues. Germline values: CDR1 ENHRY, CDR2 SYGVKD. CDR3 region: CAISETKRLDQPQHF. The CDR3 coding sequence is TGTGCCATCAGTGAGACCAAGCGCTTGGATCAGCCCCAGCATTTT.

As concerns this clonotype: Given a much more abundant clone one base away, this may be a read error. CDR3 in amino acids: CSATDGLAGLTDTQNF. CDR3 nucleotide sequence: TGCAGTGCCACCGACGGACTAGCGGGGCTCACAGATACGCAGAATTTT. This chain uses TRBV20-1 with TRBJ2-3; TRBD2 matches 12 bases. The CDR3 loop spans 16 amino acids. Germline CDR1 is DFQATT and CDR2 is SNEGSKA (reference sequence).

The sample holds many counts of this clonotype. This sequence joins TRBV4-1 and TRBJ2-7; D may be TRBD1 (5 bases). The CDR3 loop spans 13 amino acids. Germline CDR1 MGHRA, CDR2 YSYEKL. The V end was cut by 6 bases, the J end by 0 bases, with 9 bases between. DNA for the CDR3: TGCGCCAGCAGGCCAGACAGCTCCTACGAGCAGTACTTC. Its translation is CASRPDSSYEQYF.

This clonotype showed up many times. The V call is TRBV5-1, the J call TRBJ2-1, with a possible D match to TRBD1 (5 bases). The CDR3 spans 16 residues. Germline values: CDR1 SGHRS, CDR2 YFSETQ. V lost 4 bases and J lost 7, with 21 bases in between. Written as DNA, the CDR3 is TGCGCCAGCAGCACACCCGTAGGGGAATTTCGGAATGAGCAGTTCTTC. This sequence encodes CASSTPVGEFRNEQFF.

Only a few counts were recorded for this clonotype. The chain carries TRBV5-6 and TRBJ1-5, with TRBD1 matching over 8 bases. V shed 0 bases, J shed 7 bases, and the junction held 3 bases outside the gene matches. CDR3 length: 14 amino acids. Germline values: CDR1 SGHDT, CDR2 YYEEEE. CDR3 nucleotides: TGTGCCAGCAGCTTGGCAGGGGGCGGGCAGCCCCAGCATTTT. Its protein product is CASSLAGGGQPQHF.

This clonotype was detected many times. The CDR3 protein is CASSVSLVSGANVLTF. CDR3 in DNA: TGTGCCAGCAGCGTTAGTCTGGTCTCTGGGGCCAACGTCCTGACTTTC. The chain has TRBV9 and TRBJ2-6; D gene uncertain. CDR1 is SGDLS, CDR2 YYNGEE, per germline. Trimming cost V 2 bases and J 0 bases, with 9 bases left between them. This CDR3 spans 16 amino acids.

This chain links TRBV4-1 with TRBJ1-4; possible D gene TRBD1, 6 bases. This CDR3 contains 17 residues. Trimming cost V 1 base and J 4 bases, with 16 bases left between them. CDR1 and CDR2 from the germline V gene are MGHRA and YSYEKL. CDR3 nucleotide sequence: TGCGCCAGCAGCCAAGTCGCCAACAGGGAACTTAATGAAAAACTGTTTTTT. Protein: CASSQVANRELNEKLFF.